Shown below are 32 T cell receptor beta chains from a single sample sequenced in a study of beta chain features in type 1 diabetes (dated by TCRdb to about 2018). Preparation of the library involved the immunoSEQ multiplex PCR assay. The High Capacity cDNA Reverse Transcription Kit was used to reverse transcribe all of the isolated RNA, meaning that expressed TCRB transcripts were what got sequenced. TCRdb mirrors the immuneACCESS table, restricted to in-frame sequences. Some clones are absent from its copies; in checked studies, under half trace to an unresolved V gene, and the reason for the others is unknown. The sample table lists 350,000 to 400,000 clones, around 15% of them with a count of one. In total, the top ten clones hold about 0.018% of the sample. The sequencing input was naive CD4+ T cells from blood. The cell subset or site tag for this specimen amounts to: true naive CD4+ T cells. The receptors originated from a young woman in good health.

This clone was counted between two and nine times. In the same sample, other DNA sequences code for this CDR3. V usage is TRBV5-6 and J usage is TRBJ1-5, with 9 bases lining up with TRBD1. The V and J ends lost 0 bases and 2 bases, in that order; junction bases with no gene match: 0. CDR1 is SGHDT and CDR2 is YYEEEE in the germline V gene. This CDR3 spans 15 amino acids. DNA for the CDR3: TGTGCCAGCAGCTTGGGGGACAGGGGCAATCAGCCCCAGCATTTT. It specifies CASSLGDRGNQPQHF.

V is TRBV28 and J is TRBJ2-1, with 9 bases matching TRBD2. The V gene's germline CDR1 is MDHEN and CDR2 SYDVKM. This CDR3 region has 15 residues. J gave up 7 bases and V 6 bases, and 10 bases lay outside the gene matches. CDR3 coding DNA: TGTGCCAGCAGCCCCTCGAATAGCGGGAGAAATGAGCAGTTCTTC. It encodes CASSPSNSGRNEQFF.

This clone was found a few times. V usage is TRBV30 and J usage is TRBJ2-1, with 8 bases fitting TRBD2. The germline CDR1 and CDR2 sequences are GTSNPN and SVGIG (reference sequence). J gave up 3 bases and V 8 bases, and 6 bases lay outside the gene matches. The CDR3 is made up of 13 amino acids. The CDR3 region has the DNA TGTGCCAGAGGACTAGCCCTCTACAATGAGCAGTTCTTC. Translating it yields CARGLALYNEQFF.

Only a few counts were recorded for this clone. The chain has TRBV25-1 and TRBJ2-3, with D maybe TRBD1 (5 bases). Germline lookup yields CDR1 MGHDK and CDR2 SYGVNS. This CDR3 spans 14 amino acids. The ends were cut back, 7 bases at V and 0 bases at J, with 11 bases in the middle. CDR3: CASMAGLSTDTQYF. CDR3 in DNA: TGTGCCAGCATGGCAGGGCTCAGCACAGATACGCAGTATTTT.

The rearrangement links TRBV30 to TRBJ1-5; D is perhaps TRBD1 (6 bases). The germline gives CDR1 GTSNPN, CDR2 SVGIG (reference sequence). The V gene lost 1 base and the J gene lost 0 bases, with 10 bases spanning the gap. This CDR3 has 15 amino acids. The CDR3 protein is CAWSAPGVSNQPQHF. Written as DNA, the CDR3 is TGTGCCTGGAGTGCCCCAGGGGTTAGCAATCAGCCCCAGCATTTT.

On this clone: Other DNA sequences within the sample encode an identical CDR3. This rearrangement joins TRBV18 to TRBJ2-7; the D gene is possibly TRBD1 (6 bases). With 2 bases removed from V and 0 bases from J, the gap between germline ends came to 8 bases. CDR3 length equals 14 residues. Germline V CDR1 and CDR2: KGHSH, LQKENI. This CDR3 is CASSPGRGSYEQYF. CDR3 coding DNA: TGTGCCAGCTCACCAGGCAGGGGCTCCTACGAGCAGTACTTC. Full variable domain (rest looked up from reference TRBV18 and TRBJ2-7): NAGVMQNPRHLVRRRGQEARLRCSPMKGHSHVYWYRQLPEEGLKFMVYLQKENIIDESGMPKERFSAEFPKEGPSILRIQQVVRGDSAAYFCASSPGRGSYEQYFGPGTRLTVT.

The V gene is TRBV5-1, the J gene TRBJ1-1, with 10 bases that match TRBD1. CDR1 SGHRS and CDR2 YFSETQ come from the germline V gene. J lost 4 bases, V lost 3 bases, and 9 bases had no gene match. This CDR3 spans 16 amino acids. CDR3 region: CASSSLRGQGTTEAFF. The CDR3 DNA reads TGCGCCAGCAGCTCCCTAAGGGGACAGGGGACCACTGAAGCTTTCTTT.

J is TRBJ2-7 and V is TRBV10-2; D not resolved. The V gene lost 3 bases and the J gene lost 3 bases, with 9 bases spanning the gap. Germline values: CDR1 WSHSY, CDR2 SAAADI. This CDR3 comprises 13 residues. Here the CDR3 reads CASSDPGFYEQYF. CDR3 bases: TGCGCCAGCAGTGATCCGGGTTTCTACGAGCAGTACTTC.

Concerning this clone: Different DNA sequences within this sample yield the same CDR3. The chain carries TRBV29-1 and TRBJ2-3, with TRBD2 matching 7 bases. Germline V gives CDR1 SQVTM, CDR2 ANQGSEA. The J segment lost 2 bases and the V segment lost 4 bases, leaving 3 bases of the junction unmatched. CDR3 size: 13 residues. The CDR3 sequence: CSVGTRNTDTQYF. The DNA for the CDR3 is TGCAGCGTTGGGACTAGGAACACAGATACGCAGTATTTT.

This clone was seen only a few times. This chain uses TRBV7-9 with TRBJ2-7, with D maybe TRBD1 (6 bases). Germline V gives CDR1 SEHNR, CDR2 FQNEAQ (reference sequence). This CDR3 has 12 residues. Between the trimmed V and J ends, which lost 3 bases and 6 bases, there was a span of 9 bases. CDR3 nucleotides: TGTGCCAGCAGCTTTTTAGGGGGCGAGCAGTACTTC. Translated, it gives CASSFLGGEQYF.

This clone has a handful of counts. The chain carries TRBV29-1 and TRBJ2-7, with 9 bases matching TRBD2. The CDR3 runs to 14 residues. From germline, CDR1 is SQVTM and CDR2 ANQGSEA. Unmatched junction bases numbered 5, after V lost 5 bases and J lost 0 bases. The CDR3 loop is CSVPRGLASYEQYF. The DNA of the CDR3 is TGCAGCGTTCCCAGGGGACTAGCCTCCTACGAGCAGTACTTC.

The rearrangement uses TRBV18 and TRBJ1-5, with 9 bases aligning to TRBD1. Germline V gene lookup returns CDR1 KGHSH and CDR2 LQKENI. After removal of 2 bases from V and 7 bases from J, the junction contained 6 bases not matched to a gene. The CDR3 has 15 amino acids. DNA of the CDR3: TGTGCCAGCTCACCATCGGGACAGGGTGGACAGCCCCAGCATTTT. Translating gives CASSPSGQGGQPQHF.

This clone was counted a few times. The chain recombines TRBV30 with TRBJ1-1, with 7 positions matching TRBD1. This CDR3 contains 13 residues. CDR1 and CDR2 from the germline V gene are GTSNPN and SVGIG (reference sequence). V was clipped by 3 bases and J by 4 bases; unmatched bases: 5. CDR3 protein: CAWRTQGSTEAFF. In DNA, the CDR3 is TGTGCCTGGAGGACACAGGGGAGCACTGAAGCTTTCTTT. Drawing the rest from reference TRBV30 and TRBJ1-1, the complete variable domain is SQTIHQWPATLVQPVGSPLSLECTVEGTSNPNLYWYRQAAGRGLQLLFYSVGIGQISSEVPQNLSASRPQDRQFILSSKKLLLSDSGFYLCAWRTQGSTEAFFGQGTRLTVV.

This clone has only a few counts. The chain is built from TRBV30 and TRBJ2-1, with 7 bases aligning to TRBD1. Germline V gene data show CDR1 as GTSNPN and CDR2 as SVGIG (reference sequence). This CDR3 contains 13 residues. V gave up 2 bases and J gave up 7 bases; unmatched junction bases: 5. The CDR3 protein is CAWSRDSGNEQFF. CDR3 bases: TGTGCCTGGAGTAGGGACAGCGGTAATGAGCAGTTCTTC.

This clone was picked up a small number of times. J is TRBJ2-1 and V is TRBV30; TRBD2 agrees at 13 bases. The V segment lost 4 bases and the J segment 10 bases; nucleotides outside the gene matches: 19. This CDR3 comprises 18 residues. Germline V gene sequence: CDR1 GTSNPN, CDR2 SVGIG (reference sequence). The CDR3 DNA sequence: TGTGCCTGGATTCTAAGGTCACTAGCGGGAGGGCCATCTAGAGAGCAGTTCTTC. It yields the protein CAWILRSLAGGPSREQFF.

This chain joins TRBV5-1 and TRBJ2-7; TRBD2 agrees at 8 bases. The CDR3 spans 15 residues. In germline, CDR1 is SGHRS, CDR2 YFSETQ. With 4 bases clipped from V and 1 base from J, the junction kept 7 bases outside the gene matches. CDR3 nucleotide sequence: TGCGCCAGCAGCCGGGGGGGGAGTGAATCCTACGAGCAGTACTTC. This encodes CASSRGGSESYEQYF.

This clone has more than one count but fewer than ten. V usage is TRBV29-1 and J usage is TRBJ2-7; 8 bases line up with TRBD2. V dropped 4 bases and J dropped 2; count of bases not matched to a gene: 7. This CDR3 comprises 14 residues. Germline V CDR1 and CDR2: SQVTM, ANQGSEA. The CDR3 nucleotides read TGCAGCGTTGGGGTTAGGGGACTAGCCTACGAGCAGTACTTC. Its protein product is CSVGVRGLAYEQYF.

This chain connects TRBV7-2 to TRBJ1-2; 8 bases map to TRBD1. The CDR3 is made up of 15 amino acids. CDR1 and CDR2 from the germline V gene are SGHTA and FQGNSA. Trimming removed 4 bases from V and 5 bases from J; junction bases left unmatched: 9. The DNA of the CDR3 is TGTGCCAGCAGCTCACCGGACAGGGTTTTGTATGGCTACACCTTC. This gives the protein CASSSPDRVLYGYTF.

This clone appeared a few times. The CDR3 DNA sequence: TGTGCCACCAGCAGAGTCTGGGCACGAGACAATGAGCAGTTCTTC. This gives the protein CATSRVWARDNEQFF. V and J are TRBV15 and TRBJ2-1; D ambiguous. Germline V gene sequence: CDR1 LNHNV, CDR2 YYDKDF (reference sequence). The CDR3 runs to 15 residues. The V end lost 1 base, the J end lost 5 bases, and 12 bases lay between the germline ends.

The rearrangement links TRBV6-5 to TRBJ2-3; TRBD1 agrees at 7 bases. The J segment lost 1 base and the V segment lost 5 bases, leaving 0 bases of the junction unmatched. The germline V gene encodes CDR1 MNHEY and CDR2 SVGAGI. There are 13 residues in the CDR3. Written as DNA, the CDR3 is TGTGCCAGCAGTGGACAGGGCACAGATACGCAGTATTTT. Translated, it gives CASSGQGTDTQYF.

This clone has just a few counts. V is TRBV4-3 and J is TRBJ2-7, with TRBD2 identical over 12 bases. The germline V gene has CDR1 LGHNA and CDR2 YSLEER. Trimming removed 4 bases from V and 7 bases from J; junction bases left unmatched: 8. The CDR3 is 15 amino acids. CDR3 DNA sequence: TGCGCCAGCAGCCGTAGACTAGCGGGAGTGGGTGAGCAGTACTTC. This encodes CASSRRLAGVGEQYF.

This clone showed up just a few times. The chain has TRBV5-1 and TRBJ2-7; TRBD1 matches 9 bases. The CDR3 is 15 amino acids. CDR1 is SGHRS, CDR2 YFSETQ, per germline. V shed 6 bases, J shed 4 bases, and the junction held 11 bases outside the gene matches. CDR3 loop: CASTFVGTGSYEQYF. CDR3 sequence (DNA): TGCGCCAGCACTTTCGTCGGGACAGGGTCTTACGAGCAGTACTTC.

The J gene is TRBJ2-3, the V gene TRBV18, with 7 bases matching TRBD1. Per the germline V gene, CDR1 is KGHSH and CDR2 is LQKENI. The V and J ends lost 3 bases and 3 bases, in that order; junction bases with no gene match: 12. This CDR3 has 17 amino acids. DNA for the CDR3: TGTGCCAGCTCACCCCGGGACAGCCCGAGTGGGACAGATACGCAGTATTTT. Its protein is CASSPRDSPSGTDTQYF.

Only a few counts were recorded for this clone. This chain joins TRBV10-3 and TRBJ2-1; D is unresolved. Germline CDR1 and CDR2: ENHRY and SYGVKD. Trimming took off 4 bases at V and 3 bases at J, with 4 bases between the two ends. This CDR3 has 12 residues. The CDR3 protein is CAISGGYNEQFF. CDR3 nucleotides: TGTGCCATCAGTGGCGGCTACAATGAGCAGTTCTTC.

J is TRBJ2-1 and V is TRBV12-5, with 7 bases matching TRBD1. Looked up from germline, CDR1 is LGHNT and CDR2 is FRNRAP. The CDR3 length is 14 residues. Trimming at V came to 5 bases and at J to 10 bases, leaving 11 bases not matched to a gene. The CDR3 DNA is TGTGCTAGTGGTCAGGGGACAGCTTCTGGGGAGCAGTTCTTC. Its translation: CASGQGTASGEQFF.

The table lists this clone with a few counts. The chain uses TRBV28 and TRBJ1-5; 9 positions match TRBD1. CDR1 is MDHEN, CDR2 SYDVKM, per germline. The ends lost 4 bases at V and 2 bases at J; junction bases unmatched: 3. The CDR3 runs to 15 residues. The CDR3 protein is CASSSRTGGNQPQHF. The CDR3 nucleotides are TGTGCCAGCAGTTCGCGGACAGGGGGCAATCAGCCCCAGCATTTT.

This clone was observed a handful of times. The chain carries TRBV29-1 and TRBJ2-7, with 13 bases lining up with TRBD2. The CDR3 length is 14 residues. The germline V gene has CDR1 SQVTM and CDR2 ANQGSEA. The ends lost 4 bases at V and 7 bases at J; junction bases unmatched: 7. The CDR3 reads CSVGRTSGRKEQYF. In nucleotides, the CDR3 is TGCAGCGTTGGCCGGACTAGCGGGAGAAAGGAGCAGTACTTC.

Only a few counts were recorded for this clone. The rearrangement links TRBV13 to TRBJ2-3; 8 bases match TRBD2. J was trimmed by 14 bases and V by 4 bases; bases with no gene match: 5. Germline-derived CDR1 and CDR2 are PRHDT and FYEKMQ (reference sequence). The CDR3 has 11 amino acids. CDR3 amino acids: CASSSSGFSYF. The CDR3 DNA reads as TGTGCCAGCAGCTCTAGCGGGTTCTCGTATTTT.

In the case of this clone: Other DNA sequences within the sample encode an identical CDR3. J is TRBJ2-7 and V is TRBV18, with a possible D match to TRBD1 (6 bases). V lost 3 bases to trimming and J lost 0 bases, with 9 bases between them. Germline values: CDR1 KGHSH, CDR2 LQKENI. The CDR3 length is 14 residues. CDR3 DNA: TGTGCCAGCTCACCCCGGGACACCTCCTACGAGCAGTACTTC. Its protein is CASSPRDTSYEQYF. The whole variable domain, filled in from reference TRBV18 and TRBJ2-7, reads NAGVMQNPRHLVRRRGQEARLRCSPMKGHSHVYWYRQLPEEGLKFMVYLQKENIIDESGMPKERFSAEFPKEGPSILRIQQVVRGDSAAYFCASSPRDTSYEQYFGPGTRLTVT.

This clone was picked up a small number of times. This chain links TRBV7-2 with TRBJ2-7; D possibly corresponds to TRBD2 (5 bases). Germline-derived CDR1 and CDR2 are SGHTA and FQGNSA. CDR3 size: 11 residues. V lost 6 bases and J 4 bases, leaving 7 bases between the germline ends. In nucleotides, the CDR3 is TGTGCCAGCAGGTGGGAGTACGAGCAGTACTTC. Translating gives CASRWEYEQYF.

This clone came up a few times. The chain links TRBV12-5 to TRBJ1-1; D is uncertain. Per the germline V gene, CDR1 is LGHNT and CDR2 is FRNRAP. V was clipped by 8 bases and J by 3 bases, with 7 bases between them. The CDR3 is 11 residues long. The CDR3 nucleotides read TGTGCTAGTAGCCCGGACACTGAAGCTTTCTTT. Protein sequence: CASSPDTEAFF.

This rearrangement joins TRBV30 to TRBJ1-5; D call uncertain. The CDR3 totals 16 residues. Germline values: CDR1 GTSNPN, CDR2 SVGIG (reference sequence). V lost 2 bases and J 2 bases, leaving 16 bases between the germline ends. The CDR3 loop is CAWSSRPGGGNQPQHF. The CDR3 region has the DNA TGTGCCTGGAGTTCGCGCCCGGGTGGAGGCAATCAGCCCCAGCATTTT.